These 5 T cell receptor beta chains were all obtained from the same sample, sequenced in a study of blood T cell repertoires in COVID-19. The table came from immunoSEQ multiplex PCR; TCRdb's copy has only in-frame clones and leaves some out. The repertoire has a few hundred thousand clones, around 87% of them found once; the top ten carry 3.6%. Material for sequencing was peripheral blood. The source of these receptors is a man aged 18 to 29 with active or convalescent COVID-19.

The chain employs TRBV19 and TRBJ2-3; possible D gene TRBD1, 6 bases. Trimming took 4 bases from V and 3 from J, leaving 11 bases between them. CDR1 and CDR2 from the germline V gene are LNHDA and SQIVND (reference sequence). This CDR3 contains 14 residues. The CDR3 region is CASSKEQGTDTQYF. In nucleotides, the CDR3 is TGTGCCAGTAGTAAAGAACAGGGAACAGATACGCAGTATTTT.

CDR3 DNA sequence: TGTGCCAGCAGTGGGGGACAGGCCGATAGCAATCAGCCCCAGCATTTT. Protein: CASSGGQADSNQPQHF. The chain has TRBV25-1 and TRBJ1-5; 8 nucleotides line up with TRBD1. Per germline, CDR1 MGHDK and CDR2 SYGVNS. The CDR3 totals 16 residues. The junction had 5 bases not matched to a gene; V was cut back by 4 bases and J by 0 bases.

This chain links TRBV4-2 with TRBJ1-2; D is possibly TRBD1 (6 bases). CDR3 length: 15 amino acids. V lost 1 base and J 4 bases, leaving 13 bases between the germline ends. Per germline, CDR1 LGHNA and CDR2 YNFKEQ. CDR3 in amino acids: CASSQVLGGSYGYTF. CDR3 coding DNA: TGTGCCAGCAGCCAAGTTTTAGGGGGTAGCTATGGCTACACCTTC.

The gene calls are TRBV6-6 and TRBJ1-1; 9 bases fit TRBD1. CDR1 is MNHNY and CDR2 is SVGAGI in the germline V gene (reference sequence). Trimming at V came to 6 bases and at J to 5 bases, leaving 7 bases not matched to a gene. This CDR3 spans 14 amino acids. The CDR3 sequence: CASRAGTGRTEAFF. DNA for the CDR3: TGTGCCAGCAGGGCCGGGACAGGGCGGACTGAAGCTTTCTTT.

The chain links TRBV5-1 to TRBJ2-7; 8 bases fit TRBD1. Germline lookup yields CDR1 SGHRS and CDR2 YFSETQ. This CDR3 comprises 16 residues. J was trimmed by 3 bases and V by 0 bases; bases with no gene match: 8. The CDR3 loop is CASSLGQTGESYEQYF. Written as DNA, the CDR3 is TGCGCCAGCAGCTTGGGCCAGACAGGGGAAAGCTACGAGCAGTACTTC.